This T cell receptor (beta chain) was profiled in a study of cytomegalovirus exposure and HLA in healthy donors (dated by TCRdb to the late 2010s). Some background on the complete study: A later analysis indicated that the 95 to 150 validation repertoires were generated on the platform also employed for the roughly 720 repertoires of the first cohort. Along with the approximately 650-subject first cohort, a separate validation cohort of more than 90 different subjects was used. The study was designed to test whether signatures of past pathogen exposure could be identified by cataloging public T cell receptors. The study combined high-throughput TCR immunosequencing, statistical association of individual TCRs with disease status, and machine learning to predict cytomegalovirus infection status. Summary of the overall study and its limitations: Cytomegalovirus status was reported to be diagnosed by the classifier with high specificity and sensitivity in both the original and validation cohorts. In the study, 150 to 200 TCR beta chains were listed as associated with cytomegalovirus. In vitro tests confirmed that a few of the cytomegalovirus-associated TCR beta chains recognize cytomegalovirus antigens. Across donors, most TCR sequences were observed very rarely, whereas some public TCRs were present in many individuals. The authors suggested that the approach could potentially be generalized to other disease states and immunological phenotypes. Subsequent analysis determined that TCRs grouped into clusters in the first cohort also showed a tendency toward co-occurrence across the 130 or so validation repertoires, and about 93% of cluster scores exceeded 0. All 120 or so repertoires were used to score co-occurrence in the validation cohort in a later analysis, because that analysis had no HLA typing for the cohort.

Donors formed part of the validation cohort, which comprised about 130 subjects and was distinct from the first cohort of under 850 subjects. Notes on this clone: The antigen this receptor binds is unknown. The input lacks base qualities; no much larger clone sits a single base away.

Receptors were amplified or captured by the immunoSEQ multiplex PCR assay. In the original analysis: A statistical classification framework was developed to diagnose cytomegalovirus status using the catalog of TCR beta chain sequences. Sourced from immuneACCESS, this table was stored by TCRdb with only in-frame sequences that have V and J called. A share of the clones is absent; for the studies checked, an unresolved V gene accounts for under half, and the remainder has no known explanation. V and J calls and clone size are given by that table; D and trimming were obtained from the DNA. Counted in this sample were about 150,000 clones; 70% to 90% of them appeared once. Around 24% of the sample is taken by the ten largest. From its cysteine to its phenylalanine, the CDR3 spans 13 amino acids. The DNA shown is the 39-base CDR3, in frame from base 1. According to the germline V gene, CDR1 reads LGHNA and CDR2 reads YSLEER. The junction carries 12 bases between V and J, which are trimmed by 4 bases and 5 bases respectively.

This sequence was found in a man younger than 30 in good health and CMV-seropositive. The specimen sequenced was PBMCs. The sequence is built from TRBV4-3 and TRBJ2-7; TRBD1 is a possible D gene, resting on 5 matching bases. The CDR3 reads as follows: CASSRIQGNEQYF. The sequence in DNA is TGCGCCAGCAGCCGGATCCAGGGCAACGAGCAGTACTTC.